The T cell receptor (beta chain) described here comes from a study of cytomegalovirus exposure and HLA in healthy donors. Whole-study context: Of 350 to 400 genotyped donors, about 80% grouped in the Caucasian-associated ancestry cluster. Study-wide findings and caveats: Later analysis demonstrated an association between a missense DCLRE1C variant and TCR beta V- and J-gene trimming. In the analysis, some V segments, TRBV6-2 and TRBV6-3 included, were excluded as indistinguishable.

On this clone: What it binds is not known.

60 Vbeta and 13 Jbeta primers were used in PCR. Using immunoSEQ multiplex PCR, the repertoire was profiled, and TCRdb retains in-frame clones only, with some absent. The sample records just under 95,000 clones, about four fifths being singletons. V lost 2 bases, J lost 4 bases, and 15 bases lay in between. This CDR3 has 16 residues. Germline CDR1 MNHNS, CDR2 SASEGT. At sampling all donors were nominally healthy, likely with unrecorded immune exposures. This chain connects TRBV6-1 to TRBJ2-1; D possibly corresponds to TRBD2 (6 bases). Specimen: PBMCs. The receptor's source is a woman aged 18-29 years in good health and CMV-seropositive. In DNA form, the CDR3 reads TGTGCCAGCAGTGAAATTTGGAGGGACCCTTACAATGAGCAGTTCTTC. It specifies CASSEIWRDPYNEQFF.